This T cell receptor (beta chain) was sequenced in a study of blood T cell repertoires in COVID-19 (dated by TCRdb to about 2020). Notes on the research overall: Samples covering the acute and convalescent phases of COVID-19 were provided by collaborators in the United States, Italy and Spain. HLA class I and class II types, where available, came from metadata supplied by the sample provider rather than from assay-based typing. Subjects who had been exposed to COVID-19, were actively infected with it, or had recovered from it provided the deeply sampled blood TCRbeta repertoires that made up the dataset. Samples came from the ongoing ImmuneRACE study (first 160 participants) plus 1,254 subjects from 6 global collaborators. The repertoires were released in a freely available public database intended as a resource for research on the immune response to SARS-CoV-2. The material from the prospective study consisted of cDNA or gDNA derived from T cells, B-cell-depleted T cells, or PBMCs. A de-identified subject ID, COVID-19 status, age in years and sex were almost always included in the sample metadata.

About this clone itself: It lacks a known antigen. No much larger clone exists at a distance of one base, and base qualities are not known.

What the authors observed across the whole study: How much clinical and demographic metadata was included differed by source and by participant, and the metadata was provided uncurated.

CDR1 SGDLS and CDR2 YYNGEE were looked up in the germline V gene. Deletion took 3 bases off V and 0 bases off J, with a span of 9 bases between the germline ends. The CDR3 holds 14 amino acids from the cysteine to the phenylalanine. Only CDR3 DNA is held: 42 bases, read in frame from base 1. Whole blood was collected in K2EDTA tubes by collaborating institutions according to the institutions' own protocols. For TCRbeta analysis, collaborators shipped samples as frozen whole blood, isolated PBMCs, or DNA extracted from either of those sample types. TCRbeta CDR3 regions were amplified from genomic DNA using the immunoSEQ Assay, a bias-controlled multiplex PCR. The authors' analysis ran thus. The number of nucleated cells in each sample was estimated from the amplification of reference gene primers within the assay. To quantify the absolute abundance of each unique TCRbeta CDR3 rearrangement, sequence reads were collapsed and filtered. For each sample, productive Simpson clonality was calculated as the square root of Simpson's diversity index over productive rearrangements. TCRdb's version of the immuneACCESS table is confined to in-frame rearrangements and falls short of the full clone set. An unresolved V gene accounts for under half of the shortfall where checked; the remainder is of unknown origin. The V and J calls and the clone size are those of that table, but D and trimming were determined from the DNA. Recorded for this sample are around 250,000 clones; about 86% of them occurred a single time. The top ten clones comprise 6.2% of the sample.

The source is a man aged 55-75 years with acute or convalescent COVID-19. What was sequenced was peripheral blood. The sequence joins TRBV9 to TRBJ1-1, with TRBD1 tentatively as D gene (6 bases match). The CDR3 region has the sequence CASSARQVNTEAFF. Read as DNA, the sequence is TGTGCCAGCAGCGCCAGACAGGTGAACACTGAAGCTTTCTTT.